This entry concerns a single T cell receptor beta chain. Antigen: not known. Between roughly 20,000 and 1,100,000 sorted cells, with 10%, 30% or 50% RNA, yielded naive CD8 libraries. Naive CD8 T cells were picked out by sorting for CD8+CD4-CCR7+CD45RA+. Deletions cut 6 bases from V and 0 bases from J, with 15 bases between. The CDR3 length is 16 residues. TCRdb used MiXCR to reprocess the PCR reads, holding one entry per CDR3 protein. The sample lists around 100,000 distinct CDR3 sequences, over 30% occurring once. The data derive from a study of molecular identifiers for immune sequencing clone quantification. About the study: Naive CD8 cell RNA, from around 20,000 or 100,000 cells, was split five ways in replicates, with four sequenced.

Findings and caveats of the study: Under 1% of molecules in naive cells, but over 97% of effector molecules, belonged to clones above 20 RNA copies.

The sample was naive CD8+ T cells from blood, with Jurkat cell RNA spiked in. The subset here: FACS-sorted CD8+CD4-CCR7+CD45RA+ naive T cells. This TCR was sampled from a human donor in good health. Some libraries in this study had Jurkat cell RNA spiked in. The gene calls are TRBV12-3 or TRBV12-4 and TRBJ1-5, with a tentative D call TRBD1 (6 bases). As DNA, the CDR3 is TGTGCCAGCAGCCCACTTGGACAGTTTAGCAATCAGCCCCAGCATTTT. Translating gives CASSPLGQFSNQPQHF.